The 31 T cell receptor beta chains presented below share a single source sample, sequenced in a study of cytomegalovirus exposure and HLA in healthy donors. Method: immunoSEQ multiplex PCR; TCRdb's copy keeps in-frame clones and lacks some. Counted here are some 90,000 clones, around 96% occurring once; the ten biggest clones make up roughly 0.8%. Sequences were obtained from PBMCs. Receptor source: a man younger than 35 in good health and CMV-seronegative.

This sequence joins TRBV4-3 and TRBJ2-3, with 11 positions matching TRBD2. J gave up 4 bases and V 2 bases, and 2 bases lay outside the gene matches. The CDR3 extends over 15 amino acids. Germline lookup yields CDR1 LGHNA and CDR2 YSLEER. The CDR3 DNA sequence: TGCGCCAGCAGCCAAAGGACTAGCGGGCCAGATACGCAGTATTTT. Its translation: CASSQRTSGPDTQYF.

The V gene is TRBV7-6, the J gene TRBJ2-5; D gene uncertain. Deletions cut 7 bases from V and 4 bases from J, with 7 bases between. The germline CDR1 and CDR2 sequences are SGHVS and FNYEAQ. CDR3 length equals 11 residues. Written as DNA, the CDR3 is TGTGCCAGCACTTTGAGAGAGACCCAGTACTTC. Translated, it gives CASTLRETQYF.

The J gene is TRBJ1-1, the V gene TRBV4-1; perhaps TRBD1 as D (6 bases). Germline V lookup: CDR1 MGHRA, CDR2 YSYEKL. V gave up 2 bases and J gave up 2 bases, with 21 bases separating them. The CDR3 totals 18 residues. The CDR3, as DNA: TGCGCCAGCAGCCAAACCGACCTCGAACAGGGCTATAACACTGAAGCTTTCTTT. Its protein product is CASSQTDLEQGYNTEAFF.

This clone was seen a single time. This chain connects TRBV30 to TRBJ2-3, with D possibly being TRBD1 (6 bases). V lost 0 bases and J lost 0, with 13 bases in between. This CDR3 is 16 amino acids long. Germline V CDR1 and CDR2: GTSNPN, SVGIG (reference sequence). CDR3: CAWSVQWGLSTDTQYF. The CDR3 DNA is TGTGCCTGGAGTGTACAGTGGGGGCTTAGCACAGATACGCAGTATTTT.

The V gene is TRBV27, the J gene TRBJ2-3; 9 bases align to TRBD1. CDR3 length: 14 amino acids. Germline V gene sequence: CDR1 MNHEY, CDR2 SMNVEV (reference sequence). Trimming cost V 3 bases and J 3 bases; bases outside gene matches: 1. The chain's CDR3 is CASSFGTGTDTQYF. The CDR3 DNA follows: TGTGCCAGCAGTTTCGGGACAGGGACAGATACGCAGTATTTT.

This sequence joins TRBV19 and TRBJ2-1, with TRBD1 matching 9 bases. The CDR3 contains 12 residues. From germline, CDR1 is LNHDA and CDR2 SQIVND (reference sequence). The J segment lost 10 bases and the V segment lost 3 bases, leaving 1 base of the junction unmatched. The CDR3 sequence: CASSIGQGEQFF. The CDR3, as DNA: TGTGCCAGTAGTATCGGACAGGGGGAGCAGTTCTTC.

The chain carries TRBV11-2 and TRBJ1-1; D might be TRBD1 (5 bases). Trimming removed 8 bases from V and 2 bases from J, with 21 bases in between. Per germline, CDR1 SGHAT and CDR2 FQNNGV. The length of the CDR3 is 16 residues. This CDR3 reads CASWPMTRAPNTEAFF. CDR3 DNA sequence: TGTGCCAGCTGGCCCATGACCAGGGCCCCAAACACTGAAGCTTTCTTT.

V is TRBV27 and J is TRBJ1-4; tentative D call: TRBD1 (5 bases). This CDR3 contains 13 residues. V gave up 6 bases and J gave up 7 bases, with 12 bases separating them. CDR1 MNHEY and CDR2 SMNVEV come from the germline V gene (reference sequence). The CDR3 coding sequence is TGTGCCAGCAGAACGATGGGGGGTGAAAAACTGTTTTTT. This sequence encodes CASRTMGGEKLFF.

The V gene is TRBV13, the J gene TRBJ1-1; D not resolved. The CDR3 consists of 13 residues. Germline CDR1 and CDR2: PRHDT and FYEKMQ (reference sequence). Between the trimmed V and J ends, which lost 2 bases and 2 bases, there was a span of 6 bases. CDR3 amino acids: CASSLPSNTEAFF. The CDR3 DNA is TGTGCCAGCAGCTTACCCTCTAACACTGAAGCTTTCTTT.

The chain has TRBV10-3 and TRBJ2-1, with D hard to call. V was cut by 4 bases and J by 0 bases, with 10 bases left in between. This CDR3 is built from 15 residues. In germline, CDR1 is ENHRY, CDR2 SYGVKD. The CDR3 DNA follows: TGTGCCATCAGTGGTACGGGTGACTCCTACAATGAGCAGTTCTTC. Translated: CAISGTGDSYNEQFF.

The chain uses TRBV18 and TRBJ1-4; 7 bases map to TRBD1. There are 18 residues in the CDR3. The junction had 11 bases not matched to a gene; V was cut back by 4 bases and J by 0 bases. CDR1 and CDR2 from the germline V gene are KGHSH and LQKENI. The CDR3: CASSRESTGFATNEKLFF. The CDR3 coding sequence is TGTGCCAGCTCACGAGAATCGACAGGGTTTGCAACTAATGAAAAACTGTTTTTT. The full variable domain, completed using reference TRBV18 and TRBJ1-4, is NAGVMQNPRHLVRRRGQEARLRCSPMKGHSHVYWYRQLPEEGLKFMVYLQKENIIDESGMPKERFSAEFPKEGPSILRIQQVVRGDSAAYFCASSRESTGFATNEKLFFGSGTQLSVL.

The chain recombines TRBV7-2 with TRBJ2-7; D ambiguous. CDR3 length: 12 residues. V was cut by 3 bases and J by 4 bases, with 7 bases left in between. Germline V CDR1 and CDR2: SGHTA, FQGNSA. Here the CDR3 reads CASSFFIYEQYF. DNA of the CDR3: TGTGCCAGCAGCTTCTTTATTTACGAGCAGTACTTC.

The chain uses TRBV27 and TRBJ1-1, with D hard to call. With 3 bases removed from V and 1 base from J, the gap between germline ends came to 9 bases. The CDR3 extends over 14 amino acids. CDR1 and CDR2 from the germline V gene are MNHEY and SMNVEV (reference sequence). CDR3 DNA sequence: TGTGCCAGCAGTTTCGCGGCAGAGAACACTGAAGCTTTCTTT. Its protein is CASSFAAENTEAFF.

The chain joins TRBV5-4 to TRBJ2-1, with 9 bases identical to TRBD2. The length of the CDR3 is 13 residues. Germline V lookup: CDR1 SGHNT, CDR2 YYREEE (reference sequence). Germline trimming cut 5 bases from V and 9 bases from J; bases unmatched to any gene: 6. The chain's CDR3 is CASRPGLAIEQFF. For the CDR3, the DNA is TGTGCCAGCAGACCGGGACTAGCTATTGAGCAGTTCTTC.

The V gene is TRBV4-3, the J gene TRBJ2-7, with TRBD2 identical over 8 bases. The junction had 3 bases not matched to a gene; V was cut back by 0 bases and J by 2 bases. Germline-derived CDR1 and CDR2 are LGHNA and YSLEER. The CDR3 contains 15 residues. The CDR3 reads CASSQDTGGAYEQYV. Here the CDR3 DNA reads TGCGCCAGCAGCCAAGATACCGGGGGGGCCTACGAGCAGTACGTC.

The rearrangement links TRBV9 to TRBJ2-1; 9 bases align to TRBD2. V shed 0 bases and J 4 bases; nucleotides not matched to a gene: 2. This CDR3 region has 15 residues. The germline V gene has CDR1 SGDLS and CDR2 YYNGEE. The CDR3 protein is CASSVEGLAYNEQFF. The CDR3, as DNA: TGTGCCAGCAGCGTAGAGGGACTAGCTTACAATGAGCAGTTCTTC. The full variable domain, with the rest looked up from reference TRBV9 and TRBJ2-1, is DSGVTQTPKHLITATGQRVTLRCSPRSGDLSVYWYQQSLDQGLQFLIQYYNGEERAKGNILERFSAQQFPDLHSELNLSSLELGDSALYFCASSVEGLAYNEQFFGPGTRLTVL.

This clone was seen only once. The chain links TRBV6-5 to TRBJ2-1; D not certain. This CDR3 has 15 amino acids. The V end lost 7 bases, the J end lost 6 bases, and 19 bases lay between the germline ends. Germline V gene lookup returns CDR1 MNHEY and CDR2 SVGAGI. CDR3 DNA: TGTGCCAGCATACCAGGCTTTGGCGTGGGCAATGAGCAGTTCTTC. It codes for CASIPGFGVGNEQFF.

J is TRBJ1-1 and V is TRBV5-6; D call uncertain. The germline V and J ends were trimmed by 2 bases and 0 bases, with 14 bases remaining between them. Germline CDR1 is SGHDT and CDR2 is YYEEEE. The CDR3 totals 16 residues. The CDR3 nucleotides read TGTGCCAGCAGCTTAACGGAGCGTAGAATGAACACTGAAGCTTTCTTT. It specifies CASSLTERRMNTEAFF.

This chain joins TRBV7-9 and TRBJ2-3, with TRBD1 as a possible D gene (5 bases). There are 14 residues in the CDR3. The germline V gene has CDR1 SEHNR and CDR2 FQNEAQ (reference sequence). Trimming removed 1 base at V and 3 bases at J, with 8 bases between. CDR3 bases: TGTGCCAGCAGCTTAGGGGGCTGGACAGATACGCAGTATTTT. Translation: CASSLGGWTDTQYF.

This chain joins TRBV4-2 and TRBJ2-7; a possible D gene is TRBD2 (6 bases). The V gene's germline CDR1 is LGHNA and CDR2 YNFKEQ. The CDR3 has 15 residues. The V end was cut by 1 base, the J end by 2 bases, with 12 bases between. Written as DNA, the CDR3 is TGTGCCAGCAGCCAAGGGGCTAGCGCAACCTACGAGCAGTACTTC. It is translated as CASSQGASATYEQYF.

The V gene is TRBV7-8, the J gene TRBJ2-2, with TRBD2 matching 10 bases. Germline V CDR1 and CDR2: SGHVS, FQNEAQ. The CDR3 length is 20 residues. J was trimmed by 1 base and V by 5 bases; bases with no gene match: 16. The CDR3 reads CASSPRTSGPLRGNTGELFF. CDR3 DNA: TGTGCCAGCAGCCCACGGACTAGCGGCCCTTTGCGAGGGAACACCGGGGAGCTGTTTTTT.

The J gene is TRBJ1-1, the V gene TRBV6-5; D gene uncertain. The CDR3 is 15 residues long. Between the trimmed V and J ends, which lost 5 bases and 3 bases, there was a span of 16 bases. The germline CDR1 and CDR2 sequences are MNHEY and SVGAGI. In nucleotides, the CDR3 is TGTGCCAGCAGTAGGCCCTGGTCGAGGGACACTGAAGCTTTCTTT. Amino acid sequence: CASSRPWSRDTEAFF.

The chain recombines TRBV11-2 with TRBJ2-7; 7 bases align to TRBD2. This CDR3 is built from 14 residues. J gave up 4 bases and V 0 bases, and 3 bases lay outside the gene matches. Per germline, CDR1 SGHAT and CDR2 FQNNGV. The CDR3 loop reads CASSLESGGYEQYV. The CDR3 bases are TGTGCCAGCAGCTTAGAATCGGGGGGTTACGAGCAGTACGTC.

The V and J genes are TRBV13 and TRBJ2-1; 8 positions agree with TRBD2. There are 15 residues in the CDR3. Germline V gene data show CDR1 as PRHDT and CDR2 as FYEKMQ (reference sequence). With V trimmed by 0 bases and J by 4 bases, 2 bases remained unmatched. CDR3 bases: TGTGCCAGCAGCTTAGGGACTAGCGAATACAATGAGCAGTTCTTC. Its translation: CASSLGTSEYNEQFF.

To note about this clone: At one boundary the junction diverges from the germline segment, which might be a read error. This rearrangement joins TRBV7-7 to TRBJ2-5, with 8 bases lining up with TRBD1. CDR3 length: 14 residues. Germline-derived CDR1 and CDR2 are SSHAT and FNYEAQ (reference sequence). As DNA, the CDR3 is TGTGCTAGCAGTCGAAGTCCAGGGGGCGAGACCCAGTACTTC. Its translation is CASSRSPGGETQYF.

V usage is TRBV19 and J usage is TRBJ2-3; D is undetermined. This CDR3 contains 13 residues. Trimming shortened V by 4 bases and J by 12 bases, and 17 bases separated the two germline ends. Germline V lookup: CDR1 LNHDA, CDR2 SQIVND (reference sequence). The CDR3, as DNA: TGTGCCAGTAGTACCGTTGGTGACGGGTTTCAGTATTTT. Protein: CASSTVGDGFQYF.

The genes are TRBV6-4 and TRBJ2-1, with 10 positions matching TRBD2. From germline, CDR1 is MRHNA and CDR2 SNTAGT. The V gene end was trimmed by 2 bases and the J gene end by 3 bases; junction bases not matched to a gene: 4. The CDR3 contains 16 residues. The CDR3 region has the DNA TGTGCCAGCAGTGACCGGACTAGCGGTTACTACAATGAGCAGTTCTTC. Amino acids: CASSDRTSGYYNEQFF.

The genes are TRBV28 and TRBJ2-7, with 7 bases lining up with TRBD1. Looked up from germline, CDR1 is MDHEN and CDR2 is SYDVKM. The CDR3 has 15 amino acids. The trim removed 4 bases at V and 0 bases at J, leaving 6 bases unmatched. The CDR3 loop reads CASSSGQESSYEQYF. In nucleotides, the CDR3 is TGTGCCAGCAGTTCAGGACAGGAGAGCTCCTACGAGCAGTACTTC.

DNA of the CDR3: TGTGCCAGCAGCGCCATAGCGGGAGACGACACCGGGGAGCTGTTTTTT. Its protein is CASSAIAGDDTGELFF. The V call is TRBV6-4, the J call TRBJ2-2; 9 bases line up with TRBD2. V gave up 6 bases and J gave up 3 bases; unmatched junction bases: 8. The CDR3 spans 16 residues. Looked up from germline, CDR1 is MRHNA and CDR2 is SNTAGT.

The V call is TRBV13, the J call TRBJ2-5, with D uncertain. V gave up 5 bases and J gave up 0 bases, with 16 bases separating them. There are 16 residues in the CDR3. Looked up from germline, CDR1 is PRHDT and CDR2 is FYEKMQ (reference sequence). For the CDR3, the DNA is TGTGCCAGCAGCAGAACCTCCGCCAGTTACCAAGAGACCCAGTACTTC. Translation gives CASSRTSASYQETQYF.

The genes are TRBV30 and TRBJ2-7, with D uncertain. CDR3 length equals 13 residues. Trimming stripped 0 bases from V and 0 bases from J, with 6 bases between. Germline V CDR1 and CDR2: GTSNPN, SVGIG (reference sequence). The CDR3 loop reads CAWSVMSSYEQYF. CDR3 DNA sequence: TGTGCCTGGAGTGTTATGAGCTCCTACGAGCAGTACTTC.